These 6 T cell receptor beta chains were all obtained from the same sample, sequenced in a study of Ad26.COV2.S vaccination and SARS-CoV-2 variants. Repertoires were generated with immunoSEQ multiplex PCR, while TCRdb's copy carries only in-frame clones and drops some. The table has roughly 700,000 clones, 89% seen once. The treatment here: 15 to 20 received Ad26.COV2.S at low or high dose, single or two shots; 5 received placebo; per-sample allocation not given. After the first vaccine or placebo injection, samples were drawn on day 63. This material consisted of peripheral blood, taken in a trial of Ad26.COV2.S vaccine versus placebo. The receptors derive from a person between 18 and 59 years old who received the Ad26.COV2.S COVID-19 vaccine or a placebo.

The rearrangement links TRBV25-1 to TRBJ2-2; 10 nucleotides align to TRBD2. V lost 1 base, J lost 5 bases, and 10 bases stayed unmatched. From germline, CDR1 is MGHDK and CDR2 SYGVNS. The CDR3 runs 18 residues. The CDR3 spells CASSELVFRTSGTGELFF. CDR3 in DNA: TGTGCCAGCAGTGAATTGGTGTTCAGGACTAGCGGAACCGGGGAGCTGTTTTTT.

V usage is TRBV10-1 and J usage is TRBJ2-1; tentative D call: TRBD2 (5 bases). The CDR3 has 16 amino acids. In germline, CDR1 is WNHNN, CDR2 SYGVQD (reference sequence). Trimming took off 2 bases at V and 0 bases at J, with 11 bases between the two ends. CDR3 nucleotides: TGCGCCAGCAGTGAGGGACTTCTTGGCTCCTACAATGAGCAGTTCTTC. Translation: CASSEGLLGSYNEQFF.

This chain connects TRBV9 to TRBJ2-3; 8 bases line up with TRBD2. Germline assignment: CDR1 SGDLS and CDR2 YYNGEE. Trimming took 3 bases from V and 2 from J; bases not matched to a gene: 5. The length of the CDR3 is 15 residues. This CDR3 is CASSDEAGDTDTQYF. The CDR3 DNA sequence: TGTGCCAGCAGCGACGAAGCGGGAGACACAGATACGCAGTATTTT.

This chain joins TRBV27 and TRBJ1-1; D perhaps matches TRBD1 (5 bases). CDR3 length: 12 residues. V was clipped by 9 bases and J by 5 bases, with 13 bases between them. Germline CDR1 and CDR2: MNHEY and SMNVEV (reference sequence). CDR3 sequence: CASARGGTEAFF. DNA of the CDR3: TGTGCCAGTGCCCGGGGGGGGACTGAAGCTTTCTTT.

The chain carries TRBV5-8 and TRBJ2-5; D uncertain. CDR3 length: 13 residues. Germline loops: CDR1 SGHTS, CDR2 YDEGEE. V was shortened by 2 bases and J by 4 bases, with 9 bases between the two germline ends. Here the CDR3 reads CASSFVGSETQYF. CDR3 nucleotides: TGTGCCAGCAGCTTCGTGGGGTCAGAGACCCAGTACTTC.

The CDR3 reads CASSSTGDAAFF. Here the CDR3 DNA reads TGTGCCAGCAGTTCCACAGGGGACGCCGCTTTCTTT. The chain links TRBV6-5 to TRBJ1-1, with 7 bases identical to TRBD1. Per the germline V gene, CDR1 is MNHEY and CDR2 is SVGAGI. The CDR3 length is 12 residues. V shed 4 bases, J shed 11 bases, and the junction held 7 bases outside the gene matches.